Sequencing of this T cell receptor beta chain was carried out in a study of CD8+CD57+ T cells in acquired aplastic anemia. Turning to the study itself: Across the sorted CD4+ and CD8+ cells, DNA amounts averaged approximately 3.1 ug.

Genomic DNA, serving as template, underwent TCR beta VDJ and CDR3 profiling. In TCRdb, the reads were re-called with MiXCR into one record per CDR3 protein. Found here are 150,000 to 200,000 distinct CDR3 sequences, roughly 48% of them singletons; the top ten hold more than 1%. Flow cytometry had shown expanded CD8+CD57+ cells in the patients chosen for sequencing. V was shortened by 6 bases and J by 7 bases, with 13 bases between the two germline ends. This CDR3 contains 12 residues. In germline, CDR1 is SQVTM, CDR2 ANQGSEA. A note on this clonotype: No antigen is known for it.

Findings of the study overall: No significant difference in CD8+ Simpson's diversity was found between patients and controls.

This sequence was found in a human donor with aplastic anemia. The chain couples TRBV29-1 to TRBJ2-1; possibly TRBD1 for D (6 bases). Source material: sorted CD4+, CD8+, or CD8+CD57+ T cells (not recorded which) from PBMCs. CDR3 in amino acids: CSVREGVNEQFF. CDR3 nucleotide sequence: TGCAGCGTCCGCGAGGGGGTGAATGAGCAGTTCTTC.